Below, 25 T cell receptor beta chains from the same sample are listed, as sequenced in a study of vaccination effects on CD4 cells after COVID-19. The assay was immunoSEQ multiplex PCR, and TCRdb's table has in-frame clones only and misses some. The sample has approximately 74,000 clones, roughly 73% seen once. Their antigens are not known. It was after nine to eleven days of culture that CD4+ T cells were isolated. Two doses of BNT162b2 or mRNA-1273 vaccine were administered to participants. The material sequenced was CD4+ T cells from PBMCs cultured without peptide, taken after COVID-19 vaccination. Receptors originate from a human donor who received a COVID-19 vaccine.

The gene calls are TRBV2 and TRBJ1-5; D is uncertain. The germline V and J ends were trimmed by 1 base and 0 bases, with 4 bases remaining between them. The CDR3 covers 14 residues. Germline V gene lookup returns CDR1 SNHLY and CDR2 FYNNEI. CDR3 sequence reads: CASSEGLSNQPQHF. The CDR3 DNA sequence: TGTGCCAGCAGTGAAGGGCTTAGCAATCAGCCCCAGCATTTT.

The V call is TRBV4-3, the J call TRBJ1-2; D may be TRBD1 (6 bases). The CDR3 extends over 14 amino acids. V lost 0 bases, J lost 4 bases, and 9 bases lay in between. CDR1 and CDR2 (germline): LGHNA, YSLEER. In DNA, the CDR3 is TGCGCCAGCAGCCAAGAGAAGGGGGGCTATGGCTACACCTTC. Encoded protein: CASSQEKGGYGYTF.

The V and J genes are TRBV18 and TRBJ2-2, with unresolved D. This CDR3 has 14 residues. With 3 bases removed from V and 1 base from J, the gap between germline ends came to 6 bases. Germline V gives CDR1 KGHSH, CDR2 LQKENI. The CDR3 bases are TGTGCCAGCTCACCGGGCTGGAACACCGGGGAGCTGTTTTTT. Amino acid sequence: CASSPGWNTGELFF.

The chain carries TRBV6-2 or TRBV6-3 and TRBJ2-7; tentatively, D is TRBD2 (7 bases). V was trimmed by 2 bases and J by 2 bases, leaving 19 bases between them. The CDR3 is 17 amino acids. Germline CDR1 MNHEY, CDR2 SVGEGT. CDR3 coding DNA: TGTGCCAGCAGTTACGAGGCTGGCGGGGGCCGCCCCTACGAGCAGTACGTC. The encoded protein is CASSYEAGGGRPYEQYV.

The V call is TRBV18, the J call TRBJ1-1; D not certain. This CDR3 spans 19 amino acids. Germline CDR1 KGHSH, CDR2 LQKENI. Trimming cost V 1 base and J 3 bases, with 24 bases left between them. The CDR3 here is CASSPRIRLDGRDYTEAFF. In DNA form, the CDR3 reads TGTGCCAGCTCACCACGTATTCGGCTAGATGGGCGAGATTACACTGAAGCTTTCTTT.

CDR3 protein: CASSLGQGSTEAFF. The CDR3 DNA follows: TGTGCCAGCAGCTTGGGGCAGGGGAGCACTGAAGCTTTCTTT. This rearrangement joins TRBV5-4 to TRBJ1-1; maybe TRBD1 (6 bases). The V and J ends lost 0 bases and 4 bases respectively, with 10 bases between them. Germline-derived CDR1 and CDR2 are SGHNT and YYREEE (reference sequence). The CDR3 sequence is 14 residues long. The whole variable domain, remainder taken from reference TRBV5-4 and TRBJ1-1, is ETGVTQSPTHLIKTRGQQVTLRCSSQSGHNTVSWYQQALGQGPQFIFQYYREEENGRGNFPPRFSGLQFPNYSSELNVNALELDDSALYLCASSLGQGSTEAFFGQGTRLTVV.

The table lists this clone with a few counts. The CDR3 sequence is CASRSQGRGEQYV. CDR3 DNA: TGTGCCAGCAGATCTCAGGGAAGGGGCGAGCAGTACGTC. The V and J genes are TRBV28 and TRBJ2-7, with D maybe TRBD1 (5 bases). Germline values: CDR1 MDHEN, CDR2 SYDVKM. Trimming shortened V by 6 bases and J by 6 bases, and 15 bases separated the two germline ends. This CDR3 has 13 amino acids.

J is TRBJ2-3 and V is TRBV3-1 (or the pseudogene TRBV3-2); unclear D gene. CDR1 and CDR2 (germline): LGHDT, YNNKEL (reference sequence). This CDR3 is 13 amino acids long. Trimming took off 4 bases at V and 0 bases at J, with 5 bases between the two ends. The CDR3 protein is CASSRASTDTQYF. The CDR3 nucleotides read TGTGCCAGCAGCCGGGCGAGCACAGATACGCAGTATTTT.

This clone was detected only once. The chain recombines TRBV30 with TRBJ2-2; 8 bases are shared with TRBD2. The trim removed 2 bases at V and 4 bases at J, leaving 6 bases unmatched. Germline values: CDR1 GTSNPN, CDR2 SVGIG (reference sequence). The CDR3 is 15 residues long. The CDR3 nucleotides read TGTGCCTGGAGTCGACTAGCGAGGGGCACCGGGGAGCTGTTTTTT. It specifies CAWSRLARGTGELFF. Filled out from reference TRBV30 and TRBJ2-2, the complete variable domain reads SQTIHQWPATLVQPVGSPLSLECTVEGTSNPNLYWYRQAAGRGLQLLFYSVGIGQISSEVPQNLSASRPQDRQFILSSKKLLLSDSGFYLCAWSRLARGTGELFFGEGSRLTVL.

In its sample, this clone was seen a few times. V usage is TRBV5-1 and J usage is TRBJ2-2; maybe TRBD2 (5 bases). V was cut by 0 bases and J by 5 bases, with 17 bases left in between. Germline V gives CDR1 SGHRS, CDR2 YFSETQ. The CDR3 loop spans 17 amino acids. The CDR3 spells CASSLGGLGAGTGELFF. CDR3 nucleotides: TGCGCCAGCAGCTTGGGAGGGTTAGGAGCCGGTACCGGGGAGCTGTTTTTT.

The gene calls are TRBV18 and TRBJ2-5; no clear D. This CDR3 has 13 amino acids. Germline CDR1 is KGHSH and CDR2 is LQKENI. V shed 3 bases and J shed 4 bases, with 9 bases lying between them. CDR3 in DNA: TGTGCCAGCTCACCCCGCGCATCAGAGACCCAGTACTTC. This sequence encodes CASSPRASETQYF. Together with reference TRBV18 and TRBJ2-5, the CDR3 gives the full variable domain: NAGVMQNPRHLVRRRGQEARLRCSPMKGHSHVYWYRQLPEEGLKFMVYLQKENIIDESGMPKERFSAEFPKEGPSILRIQQVVRGDSAAYFCASSPRASETQYFGPGTRLLVL.

The CDR3 region is CASSPTHGIGGIEAFF. The CDR3 DNA sequence: TGTGCCAGCAGCCCAACCCACGGTATCGGGGGGATTGAAGCTTTCTTT. J is TRBJ1-1 and V is TRBV3-1 (or the pseudogene TRBV3-2); D is possibly TRBD1 (5 bases). V was pared by 4 bases and J by 7 bases, with 22 bases between. The CDR3 runs 16 residues. Germline CDR1 reads LGHDT; CDR2 reads YNNKEL (reference sequence).

The rearrangement uses TRBV19 and TRBJ1-6; D uncertain. Per the germline V gene, CDR1 is LNHDA and CDR2 is SQIVND (reference sequence). This CDR3 is 14 amino acids long. V lost 7 bases and J lost 6, with 13 bases in between. The CDR3 is CASTPRTGNSPLHF. The CDR3 bases are TGTGCCAGTACCCCTCGGACGGGTAATTCACCCCTCCACTTT.

This clone has just a few counts. The chain combines TRBV7-2 with TRBJ2-5, with 13 nucleotides matching TRBD2. Germline CDR1 is SGHTA and CDR2 is FQGNSA. V lost 5 bases to trimming and J lost 5 bases; unmatched junction nucleotides: 11. The CDR3 runs 17 residues. This CDR3 is CASSHGGLAGLGETQYF. DNA for the CDR3: TGTGCCAGCAGCCACGGGGGACTAGCGGGGTTGGGGGAGACCCAGTACTTC.

The chain carries TRBV24-1 and TRBJ1-1; TRBD1 matches at 9 bases. The CDR3 has 15 amino acids. After removal of 4 bases from V and 5 bases from J, the junction contained 7 bases not matched to a gene. Germline loops: CDR1 KGHDR, CDR2 SFDVKD. CDR3 in amino acids: CATSDPGQGGTEAFF. The CDR3 nucleotides read TGTGCCACCAGTGACCCGGGACAGGGTGGGACTGAAGCTTTCTTT.

The genes are TRBV3-1 (or the pseudogene TRBV3-2) and TRBJ1-1, with unresolved D. In germline, CDR1 is LGHDT, CDR2 YNNKEL (reference sequence). V dropped 1 base and J dropped 8 bases, with 5 bases sitting between them. The length of the CDR3 is 11 residues. As DNA, the CDR3 is TGTGCCAGCAGCCAAGGACTGGAAGCTTTCTTT. It encodes CASSQGLEAFF.

This clone has just a few counts. This chain joins TRBV5-1 and TRBJ1-6; 10 bases match TRBD1. The trim removed 4 bases at V and 4 bases at J, leaving 8 bases unmatched. The CDR3 length is 17 residues. Germline lookup yields CDR1 SGHRS and CDR2 YFSETQ. DNA for the CDR3: TGCGCCAGCAGCCTACTGACAGGGGGCTCTTATAATTCACCCCTCCACTTT. Residues: CASSLLTGGSYNSPLHF.

This clone has a handful of counts. This chain uses TRBV7-9 with TRBJ2-3; D uncertain. This CDR3 comprises 12 residues. Germline CDR1 and CDR2: SEHNR and FQNEAQ (reference sequence). The V and J ends lost 2 bases and 6 bases respectively, with 6 bases between them. The CDR3 region has the DNA TGTGCCAGCAGCTTACCGCGGGATACGCAGTATTTT. It translates to CASSLPRDTQYF.

The chain joins TRBV5-1 to TRBJ2-5, with a weak D call TRBD2 (6 bases). The V end lost 2 bases, the J end lost 4 bases, and 12 bases lay between the germline ends. Germline CDR1 is SGHRS and CDR2 is YFSETQ. The CDR3 has 14 residues. CDR3: CASSFGTGVETQYF. In nucleotides, the CDR3 is TGCGCCAGCAGCTTCGGGACTGGGGTAGAGACCCAGTACTTC.

The chain uses TRBV5-1 and TRBJ2-5; 10 nucleotides align to TRBD2. J was trimmed by 3 bases and V by 4 bases; bases with no gene match: 6. The CDR3 has 15 residues. Looked up from germline, CDR1 is SGHRS and CDR2 is YFSETQ. CDR3 DNA: TGCGCCAGCAGCCGGGCTAGCGGGGGTAAAGAGACCCAGTACTTC. It yields the protein CASSRASGGKETQYF.

This clone has only a few counts. The chain employs TRBV3-1 (or the pseudogene TRBV3-2) and TRBJ2-3; D is perhaps TRBD2 (5 bases). The CDR3 is 14 residues long. The V and J ends lost 4 bases and 4 bases respectively, with 12 bases between them. Germline loops: CDR1 LGHDT, CDR2 YNNKEL (reference sequence). The CDR3 loop reads CASSRIDGADTQYF. The CDR3, as DNA: TGTGCCAGCAGCCGGATCGACGGGGCAGATACGCAGTATTTT.

The genes are TRBV18 and TRBJ1-5; TRBD1 is a possible D gene (6 bases). This CDR3 comprises 14 residues. V lost 1 base and J 2 bases, leaving 6 bases between the germline ends. Per the germline V gene, CDR1 is KGHSH and CDR2 is LQKENI. CDR3 sequence: CASSPRTGNQPQHF. The CDR3 nucleotides are TGTGCCAGCTCACCACGGACAGGCAATCAGCCCCAGCATTTT.

The chain employs TRBV18 and TRBJ1-3; D uncertain. Trimming shortened V by 5 bases and J by 4 bases, and 9 bases separated the two germline ends. This CDR3 contains 13 residues. CDR1 and CDR2 from the germline V gene are KGHSH and LQKENI. CDR3 DNA: TGTGCCAGCTCAGACCTACAAGGAAACACCATATATTTT. Protein: CASSDLQGNTIYF.

The chain is built from TRBV7-3 and TRBJ2-1, with D perhaps TRBD2 (5 bases). The V gene's germline CDR1 is SGHTA and CDR2 FQGTGA. The CDR3 runs to 16 residues. V dropped 1 base and J dropped 6 bases, with 16 bases sitting between them. This CDR3 reads CASSLIPQRGSNEQFF. In DNA, the CDR3 is TGTGCCAGCAGCTTAATACCACAGCGCGGGTCCAATGAGCAGTTCTTC.

V and J are TRBV5-1 and TRBJ1-2, with no clear D. Trimming took off 3 bases at V and 7 bases at J, with 13 bases between the two ends. Per the germline V gene, CDR1 is SGHRS and CDR2 is YFSETQ. There are 13 residues in the CDR3. The CDR3 here is CASSSPPFSGYTF. The CDR3 nucleotides are TGCGCCAGCAGCTCGCCACCATTCAGTGGCTACACCTTC.